This T cell receptor beta chain stems from a study of CD8+CD57+ T cells in acquired aplastic anemia. Across the study: CD4+ and CD8+ cells, once sorted, gave DNA averaging roughly 3.4 ug. General study results and limits: Comparison of patients with controls identified around 31 shared CD8+ CDR3 sequences. Patients and controls had CD8+ Simpson's diversity values that were not significantly distinct.

Patients included in sequencing had previously demonstrated CD8+CD57+ cell expansion by flow cytometry. Acquired aplastic anemia of severe grade affected all patients. Germline loops: CDR1 SNHLY, CDR2 FYNNEI. This CDR3 region has 13 residues. V was pared by 8 bases and J by 0 bases, with 10 bases between. Genomic DNA, serving as template, underwent TCR beta VDJ and CDR3 profiling. TCRdb passed the reads through MiXCR, listing each CDR3 protein once. The sample contains around 50,000 distinct CDR3 sequences, roughly three fifths of which appear only once. About this clonotype itself: The antigen is not known.

The sequence was obtained from a human donor with aplastic anemia. Material: sorted CD4+, CD8+, or CD8+CD57+ T cells (not recorded which) from PBMCs. J is TRBJ1-1 and V is TRBV2; D might be TRBD1 (6 bases). This CDR3 reads CASWTVLNTEAFF. CDR3 DNA sequence: TGTGCCAGCTGGACAGTCCTGAACACTGAAGCTTTCTTT.